This T cell receptor beta chain was documented in a study of tumor-infiltrating lymphocytes in primary liver carcinoma. Study-level background: Stage T1-T3 N0M0 tumors spanned about 4.2 to 11 cm. Study results and caveats: The study found only about 7.5-25% of top clones in all five tumor regions.

The authors made TCR beta cDNA from roughly 480 ng total RNA with a constant-region primer. Slightly modified ARM-PCR, run as three nested multiplex PCR rounds, produced the TCR beta libraries. PCR rounds one and two used TRBV1-TRBV30 forward primers with a C-beta reverse primer for around 10 cycles each. Using its own MiXCR run on the multiplex PCR reads, TCRdb lists one record per CDR3 protein. The sample consists of approximately 40,000 distinct CDR3 sequences, 70% to 80% of them appearing once. On this clonotype itself: The target antigen is unknown. The junction does not match germline at one end; this may be a read error.

Germline V gene lookup returns CDR1 SQVTM and CDR2 ANQGSEA. The CDR3 consists of 14 residues. Starting material for RNA and DNA co-extraction consisted of about 20-32 mg of unsorted bulk tissue. The chain recombines TRBV29-1 with TRBJ1-1; D may be TRBD1 (5 bases). The receptor comes from a man aged 35 to 55 with primary liver carcinoma and hepatitis B virus infection. Sequenced sample: liver tumor tissue from sampling region 4. The subset here: tumor region T4, right-lateral pole. As DNA, the CDR3 is TGCAGCGGCCGCCGGGAGGAGGAGGACACTGAGGCTTTCTTT. Its translation: CSGRREEEDTEAFF.